The 23 T cell receptor beta chains listed next were all sequenced from one sample in a study of CD8 T cells in ankylosing spondylitis. Each CDR3 protein is one row after TCRdb ran MiXCR on the 5' RACE reads. The sample lists approximately 100,000 distinct CDR3 sequences, about 8.5% seen once, with nearly 10% in the top ten. What was sequenced was blood, either unsorted or a sorted T cell fraction (not recorded which). These receptor sequences come from a male donor with ankylosing spondylitis or in good health (not recorded which).

This clonotype was detected many times. This chain connects TRBV7-2 to TRBJ2-1; D is undetermined. V was trimmed by 1 base and J by 5 bases, leaving 6 bases between them. The germline CDR1 and CDR2 sequences are SGHTA and FQGNSA. The CDR3 covers 13 residues. CDR3 DNA: TGTGCCAGCAGCTTAGGGGCCCACAATGAGCAGTTCTTC. This sequence encodes CASSLGAHNEQFF.

This clonotype was counted ten times or more. CDR3 nucleotide sequence: TGTGCCAGCAGCTTAGTGGGCCAAACCTCTGGGGCCAACGTCCTGACTTTC. Amino acids: CASSLVGQTSGANVLTF. The gene calls are TRBV7-2 and TRBJ2-6; D is undetermined. CDR1 SGHTA and CDR2 FQGNSA come from the germline V gene. V was trimmed by 1 base and J by 0 bases, leaving 10 bases between them. This CDR3 has 17 residues.

Ten or more counts support this clonotype. This chain uses TRBV11-2 with TRBJ1-6, with D uncertain. The V end lost 2 bases, the J end lost 0 bases, and 17 bases lay between the germline ends. Germline CDR1 is SGHAT and CDR2 is FQNNGV. The CDR3 totals 19 residues. The CDR3 protein is CASSLFGSPGASYNSPLHF. The CDR3 nucleotides read TGTGCCAGCAGCTTATTCGGATCCCCGGGAGCCTCCTATAATTCACCCCTCCACTTT.

This clonotype was recorded many times. V is TRBV5-1 and J is TRBJ2-1; 8 bases line up with TRBD2. The CDR3 is 14 residues long. Germline CDR1 is SGHRS and CDR2 is YFSETQ. Germline trimming cut 2 bases from V and 2 bases from J; bases unmatched to any gene: 0. The CDR3 DNA follows: TGCGCCAGCAGCTTCGGGGGGGCCTACAATGAGCAGTTCTTC. Amino acid sequence: CASSFGGAYNEQFF.

This clonotype was counted between two and nine times. V and J are TRBV20-1 and TRBJ2-5; 10 nucleotides line up with TRBD1. The J segment lost 9 bases and the V segment lost 2 bases, leaving 9 bases of the junction unmatched. CDR3 length: 14 amino acids. The germline gives CDR1 DFQATT, CDR2 SNEGSKA (reference sequence). CDR3 residues: CSARRGGQGTAQYF. The DNA for the CDR3 is TGCAGTGCTAGACGTGGGGGACAGGGGACGGCCCAGTACTTC.

This clonotype was seen repeatedly, ten times or more. This chain uses TRBV10-2 with TRBJ2-1; TRBD2 aligns across 8 bases. Germline V gives CDR1 WSHSY, CDR2 SAAADI. The trim removed 4 bases at V and 1 base at J, leaving 12 bases unmatched. CDR3 length equals 18 residues. CDR3 sequence (DNA): TGCGCCAGCAGTGCGTTGGGGCTGGGCGGGAGGTCCTACAATGAGCAGTTCTTC. Its protein product is CASSALGLGGRSYNEQFF.

The table lists this clonotype with many counts. V usage is TRBV6-1 and J usage is TRBJ2-1; 7 bases are shared with TRBD2. From germline, CDR1 is MNHNS and CDR2 SASEGT. This CDR3 is 15 amino acids long. V lost 0 bases, J lost 10 bases, and 9 bases stayed unmatched. The CDR3 coding sequence is TGTGCCAGCAGTGAAGCCGGCGGGAGAATCAAGGAGCAGTTCTTC. Its protein is CASSEAGGRIKEQFF.

This clonotype was seen repeatedly, ten times or more. The J gene is TRBJ2-5, the V gene TRBV20-1; 10 nucleotides line up with TRBD2. Germline CDR1 reads DFQATT; CDR2 reads SNEGSKA (reference sequence). V lost 3 bases to trimming and J lost 3 bases; unmatched junction nucleotides: 1. This CDR3 is 13 amino acids long. In DNA, the CDR3 is TGCAGTGCTAGCGGGACTAGCGAAGAGACCCAGTACTTC. Translating it yields CSASGTSEETQYF.

This clonotype has a handful of counts. The chain has TRBV5-5 and TRBJ1-2; D gene unclear. The length of the CDR3 is 13 residues. V was clipped by 4 bases and J by 3 bases, with 10 bases between them. CDR1 and CDR2 (germline): SGHKS, YYEKEE (reference sequence). This chain's CDR3 is CASSVTGDYGYTF. CDR3 DNA sequence: TGTGCCAGCAGCGTAACCGGGGACTATGGCTACACCTTC.

To note about this clonotype: Given the absence of the conserved phenylalanine or tryptophan at the CDR3 end, a read error is likely. The chain joins TRBV19 to TRBJ1-2; unclear D gene. This CDR3 contains 14 residues. Trimming removed 10 bases from V and 8 bases from J, with 23 bases in between. Germline assignment: CDR1 LNHDA and CDR2 SQIVND (reference sequence). CDR3 bases: TGTGCCACGTTGGGTAGGGCTGCTATCGGCGGCTACACCATC. Its translation is CATLGRAAIGGYTI.

At least ten counts were recorded for this clonotype. This chain connects TRBV20-1 to TRBJ2-5, with D unresolved. Trimming stripped 4 bases from V and 1 base from J, with 4 bases between. Germline V gives CDR1 DFQATT, CDR2 SNEGSKA (reference sequence). The CDR3 is 11 amino acids. CDR3 region: CSAILQETQYF. In DNA form, the CDR3 reads TGCAGTGCTATACTCCAAGAGACCCAGTACTTC.

This clonotype was recorded at least ten times. The chain has TRBV4-2 and TRBJ2-1; 8 bases are shared with TRBD2. CDR1 and CDR2 from the germline V gene are LGHNA and YNFKEQ. The CDR3 extends over 16 amino acids. V shed 4 bases, J shed 3 bases, and the junction held 8 bases outside the gene matches. The CDR3: CASSPLPAGVYNEQFF. DNA of the CDR3: TGTGCCAGCAGCCCGCTACCAGCGGGAGTCTACAATGAGCAGTTCTTC.

This clonotype showed up many times. This chain connects TRBV12-3 or TRBV12-4 to TRBJ1-5; TRBD1 matches at 10 bases. The V gene end was trimmed by 6 bases and the J gene end by 5 bases; junction bases not matched to a gene: 10. CDR3 length: 16 amino acids. Here the CDR3 reads CASSFQTGGRHQPQHF. The CDR3 DNA sequence: TGTGCCAGCAGCTTCCAGACAGGGGGCCGGCATCAGCCCCAGCATTTT.

This clonotype was observed many times. The gene calls are TRBV6-6 and TRBJ2-1; D call uncertain. The V gene's germline CDR1 is MNHNY and CDR2 SVGAGI (reference sequence). This CDR3 spans 14 amino acids. The ends were cut back, 8 bases at V and 6 bases at J, with 17 bases in the middle. The CDR3 protein is CASVDLSGSNEQFF. The CDR3 nucleotides are TGTGCCAGCGTCGACCTTTCCGGCTCCAATGAGCAGTTCTTC.

In this sample, this clonotype turned up many times. The chain links TRBV12-3 or TRBV12-4 to TRBJ2-1; weak D call: TRBD2 (5 bases). The CDR3 runs to 15 residues. Trimming removed 6 bases from V and 0 bases from J, with 12 bases in between. The CDR3 spells CASSPRGSSYNEQFF. The CDR3, as DNA: TGTGCCAGCAGCCCCCGGGGTTCCTCCTACAATGAGCAGTTCTTC.

This clonotype was found a few times. The chain couples TRBV5-5 to TRBJ2-1; 7 positions agree with TRBD1. This CDR3 region has 13 residues. V shed 6 bases, J shed 7 bases, and the junction held 7 bases outside the gene matches. Germline V gives CDR1 SGHKS, CDR2 YYEKEE (reference sequence). The CDR3 DNA reads as TGTGCCAGCAACGTATACAGGGGTAATGAGCAGTTCTTC. Amino acid sequence: CASNVYRGNEQFF. Based on the CDR3 plus reference TRBV5-5 and TRBJ2-1, the full variable domain is DAGVTQSPTHLIKTRGQQVTLRCSPISGHKSVSWYQQVLGQGPQFIFQYYEKEERGRGNFPDRFSARQFPNYSSELNVNALLLGDSALYLCASNVYRGNEQFFGPGTRLTVL.

This clonotype was recorded only once. At one end the junction does not follow the germline gene, possibly because of a read error. The chain recombines TRBV30 with TRBJ1-2, with TRBD1 matching over 9 bases. Germline V CDR1 and CDR2: GTSNPN, SVGIG (reference sequence). CDR3 length: 15 amino acids. The CDR3 DNA sequence: TGTACCTGGAGTGATAGGACAGGGGATAACTATGGCTACACCTTC. It is translated as CTWSDRTGDNYGYTF.

This clonotype was observed at least ten times. This sequence joins TRBV7-2 and TRBJ2-2, with D possibly matching TRBD1 (7 bases). The V gene lost 6 bases and the J gene lost 7 bases, with 15 bases spanning the gap. The CDR3 loop spans 14 amino acids. Per the germline V gene, CDR1 is SGHTA and CDR2 is FQGNSA. CDR3 nucleotides: TGTGCCAGCAGTAGGGGGCCCGGGGGCGGGGAGCTGTTTTTT. Translation gives CASSRGPGGGELFF.

This chain connects TRBV27 to TRBJ2-1; 7 bases map to TRBD2. The CDR3 has 14 amino acids. J was trimmed by 6 bases and V by 3 bases; bases with no gene match: 5. CDR1 and CDR2 from the germline V gene are MNHEY and SMNVEV (reference sequence). Here the CDR3 DNA reads TGTGCCAGCAGTTTGCAGGGACTATCCAATGAGCAGTTCTTC. Its protein is CASSLQGLSNEQFF.

This clonotype was picked up many times. The chain combines TRBV6-1 with TRBJ1-5; maybe TRBD1 (5 bases). Germline values: CDR1 MNHNS, CDR2 SASEGT. The germline V and J ends were trimmed by 5 bases and 6 bases, with 17 bases remaining between them. The CDR3 sequence is 15 residues long. CDR3 in amino acids: CASSKRQGMGQPQHF. CDR3 nucleotide sequence: TGTGCCAGCAGTAAAAGGCAGGGCATGGGTCAGCCCCAGCATTTT.

The sample holds many counts of this clonotype. J is TRBJ1-1 and V is TRBV7-6, with a weak D call TRBD1 (5 bases). V lost 5 bases to trimming and J lost 0 bases, with 28 bases between them. This CDR3 is 20 amino acids long. Germline V lookup: CDR1 SGHVS, CDR2 FNYEAQ. This CDR3 is CASSHEEGSGWGRLNTEAFF. The CDR3 DNA reads TGTGCCAGCAGCCACGAGGAGGGGTCAGGTTGGGGACGATTGAACACTGAAGCTTTCTTT. Complete variable domain (other parts from reference TRBV7-6 and TRBJ1-1): GAGVSQSPRYKVTKRGQDVALRCDPISGHVSLYWYRQALGQGPEFLTYFNYEAQQDKSGLPNDRFSAERPEGSISTLTIQRTEQRDSAMYRCASSHEEGSGWGRLNTEAFFGQGTRLTVV.

This clonotype showed up many times. The chain links TRBV9 to TRBJ2-7; no clear D gene. The CDR3 has 14 residues. From germline, CDR1 is SGDLS and CDR2 YYNGEE. Between the trimmed V and J ends, which lost 3 bases and 4 bases, there was a span of 14 bases. This CDR3 reads CASSAPESRYEQYF. The CDR3, as DNA: TGTGCCAGCAGCGCACCGGAGTCCCGATACGAGCAGTACTTC.

This clonotype appeared many times. The V call is TRBV29-1, the J call TRBJ2-7, with 10 bases lining up with TRBD1. Germline lookup yields CDR1 SQVTM and CDR2 ANQGSEA. V lost 0 bases to trimming and J lost 3 bases; unmatched junction nucleotides: 5. This CDR3 has 15 residues. The CDR3 spells CSVEDHGTGVYEQYF. As DNA, the CDR3 is TGCAGCGTTGAAGATCACGGGACAGGGGTCTACGAGCAGTACTTC.